One and the same sample provided the 27 T cell receptor beta chains below, sequenced in a study of blood T cell repertoires in COVID-19. Measured with immunoSEQ multiplex PCR; TCRdb has only the in-frame clones, and not every one. The table includes 310,000 or so clones, 90% detected once. The sample consisted of PBMCs or T cells enriched from blood (not recorded which). The source is a woman aged 30 to 39 who had recovered from COVID-19.

V gene TRBV6-1 combines with J gene TRBJ1-4; no firm D call. Trimming took off 2 bases at V and 0 bases at J, with 10 bases between the two ends. There are 16 residues in the CDR3. Germline V lookup: CDR1 MNHNS, CDR2 SASEGT. The CDR3, as DNA: TGTGCCAGCAGTGAATCAATGGCCGCAACTAATGAAAAACTGTTTTTT. Its translation is CASSESMAATNEKLFF.

The V call is TRBV6-2 or TRBV6-3, the J call TRBJ1-2; 8 nucleotides align to TRBD1. The CDR3 is 15 residues long. The germline gives CDR1 MNHEY, CDR2 SVGEGT. V gave up 5 bases and J gave up 4 bases; unmatched junction bases: 9. CDR3 nucleotides: TGTGCCAGCAGTACCTTGGACAGGGCCGGCTATGGCTACACCTTC. Amino acids: CASSTLDRAGYGYTF.

The rearrangement uses TRBV9 and TRBJ2-7; 9 nucleotides agree with TRBD1. CDR3 size: 15 residues. Unmatched junction bases numbered 8, after V lost 3 bases and J lost 4 bases. Looked up from germline, CDR1 is SGDLS and CDR2 is YYNGEE. The CDR3 region has the DNA TGTGCCAGCAGCGCGGCGACAGGGGGTCTGTACGAGCAGTACTTC. This encodes CASSAATGGLYEQYF.

This chain connects TRBV29-1 to TRBJ2-7; TRBD2 aligns across 10 bases. Losses at the gene ends were 4 bases for V and 1 base for J; bases not matched to a gene: 4. The CDR3 totals 14 residues. Germline CDR1 is SQVTM and CDR2 is ANQGSEA. The CDR3 region is CSVGTSGNSYEQYF. The CDR3 DNA is TGCAGCGTTGGAACTAGCGGGAATTCCTACGAGCAGTACTTC.

The genes are TRBV6-5 and TRBJ1-1, with 7 bases that match TRBD1. Germline CDR1 reads MNHEY; CDR2 reads SVGAGI. This CDR3 region has 14 residues. Trimming removed 2 bases from V and 5 bases from J; junction bases left unmatched: 5. The CDR3 bases are TGTGCCAGCAGTTACCAGGGGGAAGGGACTGAAGCTTTCTTT. This sequence encodes CASSYQGEGTEAFF.

The chain is built from TRBV2 and TRBJ1-5, with a tentative D call TRBD1 (6 bases). From germline, CDR1 is SNHLY and CDR2 FYNNEI. This CDR3 contains 14 residues. The V end was cut by 0 bases, the J end by 6 bases, with 9 bases between. The CDR3 loop is CASSEAGGGQPQHF. The DNA for the CDR3 is TGTGCCAGCAGTGAAGCAGGGGGTGGTCAGCCCCAGCATTTT.

This chain connects TRBV6-6 to TRBJ2-7, with D maybe TRBD1 (6 bases). The CDR3 has 14 amino acids. CDR1 and CDR2 (germline): MNHNY, SVGAGI (reference sequence). The ends were cut back, 7 bases at V and 6 bases at J, with 19 bases in the middle. As DNA, the CDR3 is TGTGCCAGCACCGCGGACAGACAGGTGGCCGAGCAGTACTTC. It specifies CASTADRQVAEQYF.

This chain's CDR3 is CASSRGTGPNEKLFF. DNA for the CDR3: TGTGCCAGCAGTCGTGGGACAGGTCCCAATGAAAAACTGTTTTTT. The chain recombines TRBV6-5 with TRBJ1-4; 8 bases map to TRBD1. The CDR3 covers 15 residues. Per the germline V gene, CDR1 is MNHEY and CDR2 is SVGAGI. Losses at the gene ends were 5 bases for V and 5 bases for J; bases not matched to a gene: 7.

The gene calls are TRBV5-4 and TRBJ2-3; 7 bases agree with TRBD1. There are 13 residues in the CDR3. J lost 3 bases, V lost 4 bases, and 2 bases had no gene match. CDR1 is SGHNT, CDR2 YYREEE, per germline (reference sequence). DNA of the CDR3: TGTGCCAGCAGCCAGACAGGGACAGATACGCAGTATTTT. Translation: CASSQTGTDTQYF.

This chain joins TRBV6-1 and TRBJ1-2; D remains unclear. Trimming took 1 base from V and 0 from J, leaving 9 bases between them. The germline gives CDR1 MNHNS, CDR2 SASEGT. The CDR3 runs 15 residues. DNA for the CDR3: TGTGCCAGCAGTGAAGTGGCAAAAGCTAACTATGGCTACACCTTC. As protein: CASSEVAKANYGYTF.

This clone was observed a few times. The chain links TRBV6-5 to TRBJ1-2; no clear D. This CDR3 region has 13 residues. CDR1 and CDR2 (germline): MNHEY, SVGAGI. Trimming removed 0 bases from V and 8 bases from J, with 10 bases in between. CDR3 region: CASSYSRSWGYTF. In nucleotides, the CDR3 is TGTGCCAGCAGTTACTCGAGGTCGTGGGGCTACACCTTC.

The J gene is TRBJ2-7, the V gene TRBV19; D is possibly TRBD1 (6 bases). Trimming removed 10 bases from V and 0 bases from J, with 13 bases in between. Germline lookup yields CDR1 LNHDA and CDR2 SQIVND (reference sequence). This CDR3 contains 13 residues. Here the CDR3 reads CATGQSRSYEQYF. For the CDR3, the DNA is TGTGCCACCGGACAGTCGCGCTCCTACGAGCAGTACTTC.

This rearrangement joins TRBV7-2 to TRBJ2-4; D is possibly TRBD2 (5 bases). Germline values: CDR1 SGHTA, CDR2 FQGNSA. V shed 6 bases and J shed 3 bases, with 18 bases lying between them. The CDR3 consists of 16 residues. The CDR3 spells CASSSGDGKIKNIQYF. The CDR3 nucleotides are TGTGCCAGCAGTTCAGGCGACGGGAAAATCAAAAACATTCAGTACTTC. The full variable domain, with the rest looked up from reference TRBV7-2 and TRBJ2-4, is GAGVSQSPSNKVTEKGKDVELRCDPISGHTALYWYRQSLGQGLEFLIYFQGNSAPDKSGLPSDRFSAERTGGSVSTLTIQRTQQEDSAVYLCASSSGDGKIKNIQYFGAGTRLSVL.

This clone appeared once. The genes are TRBV14 and TRBJ2-7; 9 bases fit TRBD1. Unmatched junction bases numbered 13, after V lost 1 base and J lost 3 bases. The CDR3 is made up of 18 amino acids. Germline CDR1 SGHDN, CDR2 FVKESK. The CDR3 spells CASSQVNIPGQGNYEQYF. In nucleotides, the CDR3 is TGTGCCAGCAGCCAAGTCAATATCCCGGGACAGGGTAACTACGAGCAGTACTTC.

The J gene is TRBJ1-1, the V gene TRBV7-9, with D possibly TRBD1 on 5 matching bases. The V end was cut by 6 bases, the J end by 4 bases, with 6 bases between. The germline gives CDR1 SEHNR, CDR2 FQNEAQ (reference sequence). CDR3 length equals 11 residues. This CDR3 reads CASRQGTEAFF. For the CDR3, the DNA is TGTGCCAGCAGGCAGGGCACTGAAGCTTTCTTT.

V gene TRBV6-5 combines with J gene TRBJ2-2, with D perhaps TRBD1 (5 bases). V lost 7 bases and J lost 4, with 7 bases in between. Germline V CDR1 and CDR2: MNHEY, SVGAGI. This CDR3 has 12 amino acids. The CDR3 region is CASNRGTGELFF. The CDR3 DNA is TGTGCCAGCAATAGGGGCACCGGGGAGCTGTTTTTT.

This clone is a singleton in its sample. The V and J genes are TRBV11-3 and TRBJ2-1; D possibly corresponds to TRBD1 (5 bases). V shed 0 bases and J shed 3 bases, with 9 bases lying between them. The CDR3 loop spans 15 amino acids. Germline-derived CDR1 and CDR2 are SGHNT and YENEEA. CDR3 loop: CASSLDGAVYNEQFF. The CDR3 DNA follows: TGTGCCAGCAGCTTAGATGGGGCGGTCTACAATGAGCAGTTCTTC. Full variable domain (outside the CDR3, taken from reference TRBV11-3 and TRBJ2-1): EAGVVQSPRYKIIEKKQPVAFWCNPISGHNTLYWYLQNLGQGPELLIRYENEEAVDDSQLPKDRFSAERLKGVDSTLKIQPAELGDSAVYLCASSLDGAVYNEQFFGPGTRLTVL.

This chain links TRBV6-4 with TRBJ1-5, with D maybe TRBD1 (5 bases). The CDR3 consists of 17 residues. Germline V gene lookup returns CDR1 MRHNA and CDR2 SNTAGT. Trimming pared 0 bases from V and 4 bases from J, leaving 16 bases between. The CDR3 is CASSDSSRAGRNQPQHF. In DNA form, the CDR3 reads TGTGCCAGCAGTGACTCGTCCCGGGCAGGGCGTAATCAGCCCCAGCATTTT.

The chain recombines TRBV7-3 with TRBJ2-3; 13 bases line up with TRBD2. Germline V gene data show CDR1 as SGHTA and CDR2 as FQGTGA. The CDR3 has 16 amino acids. J lost 5 bases, V lost 2 bases, and 4 bases had no gene match. CDR3 nucleotide sequence: TGTGCCAGCAGCTTAGGGACTAGCGGGACGTTAGATACGCAGTATTTT. The encoded protein is CASSLGTSGTLDTQYF.

The gene calls are TRBV27 and TRBJ1-6; 10 bases map to TRBD1. The V gene's germline CDR1 is MNHEY and CDR2 SMNVEV (reference sequence). The ends lost 5 bases at V and 10 bases at J; junction bases unmatched: 5. The CDR3 contains 14 residues. DNA for the CDR3: TGTGCCAGCAGTCCAGGGACAGGGGCATCACCCCTCCACTTT. Translation gives CASSPGTGASPLHF.

The chain carries TRBV18 and TRBJ2-7, with D maybe TRBD2 (6 bases). This CDR3 comprises 12 residues. The germline V gene has CDR1 KGHSH and CDR2 LQKENI. V lost 4 bases, J lost 7 bases, and 11 bases lay in between. The CDR3 sequence is CASSRREDEQYF. The CDR3 region has the DNA TGTGCCAGCTCACGCAGGGAGGATGAGCAGTACTTC.

This clone was detected once. The genes are TRBV6-1 and TRBJ2-3; a possible D gene is TRBD1 (5 bases). The CDR3 extends over 12 amino acids. Germline V gene data show CDR1 as MNHNS and CDR2 as SASEGT. V was pared by 0 bases and J by 12 bases, with 10 bases between. The CDR3 is CASSEARDSQYF. CDR3 nucleotides: TGTGCCAGCAGTGAAGCGAGAGACAGTCAGTATTTT.

The gene calls are TRBV5-4 and TRBJ2-1; D gene uncertain. The V gene lost 3 bases and the J gene lost 7 bases, with 17 bases spanning the gap. Germline lookup yields CDR1 SGHNT and CDR2 YYREEE (reference sequence). This CDR3 comprises 15 residues. CDR3 in DNA: TGTGCCAGCAGCTCTCCCAACCTTCTAGTAAATGAGCAGTTCTTC. This encodes CASSSPNLLVNEQFF.

The V gene is TRBV6-5, the J gene TRBJ1-5, with D maybe TRBD1 (5 bases). The ends were cut back, 5 bases at V and 6 bases at J, with 17 bases in the middle. The CDR3 covers 15 residues. Germline values: CDR1 MNHEY, CDR2 SVGAGI. Written as DNA, the CDR3 is TGTGCCAGCAGTAATGACGGAGGGGTAGGTCAGCCCCAGCATTTT. Protein product: CASSNDGGVGQPQHF.

The chain has TRBV14 and TRBJ1-1; perhaps TRBD1 as D (5 bases). Germline V lookup: CDR1 SGHDN, CDR2 FVKESK. There are 15 residues in the CDR3. Between the trimmed V and J ends, which lost 4 bases and 6 bases, there was a span of 18 bases. The CDR3 nucleotides read TGTGCCAGCAGCCGAGACCCGGCAGGGATCGCTGAAGCTTTCTTT. Its translation is CASSRDPAGIAEAFF.

The chain has TRBV6-1 and TRBJ1-5; 8 bases fit TRBD1. CDR3 length: 14 residues. Trimming took 3 bases from V and 2 from J; bases not matched to a gene: 0. Germline-derived CDR1 and CDR2 are MNHNS and SASEGT. DNA for the CDR3: TGTGCCAGCAGTGAGGGACAGGGCAATCAGCCCCAGCATTTT. Residues: CASSEGQGNQPQHF.

This chain uses TRBV6-6 with TRBJ1-4; 7 bases are a match to TRBD1. V was clipped by 7 bases and J by 8 bases; unmatched bases: 10. Per germline, CDR1 MNHNY and CDR2 SVGAGI (reference sequence). This CDR3 has 14 residues. The CDR3 DNA reads as TGTGCCAGCATTCAACAGGGGCTCTGGGAAAAACTGTTTTTT. Amino acids: CASIQQGLWEKLFF.